Listed here are 27 T cell receptor beta chains from one sample, sequenced in a study of blood T cells in healthy people across ages. Together with a sample-barcoded 5' primer, a J-beta primer mix was included in a second PCR lasting about 7 to 11 cycles. TCRdb re-analysed the 5' RACE reads in MiXCR, keeping a single row per CDR3 protein. Among 1.5 million or so distinct CDR3 sequences listed, approximately 40% were seen once. The sample was blood. All receptors come from a woman under 30 in good health.

This clonotype has a handful of counts. The V call is TRBV6-5, the J call TRBJ2-7; the D gene could be TRBD1 or TRBD2 (7 bases each). Looked up from germline, CDR1 is MNHEY and CDR2 is SVGAGI. The CDR3 has 16 amino acids. The V and J ends lost 0 bases and 1 base respectively, with 13 bases between them. CDR3 amino acids: CASSYSGRGGSYEQYF. The CDR3 nucleotides read TGTGCCAGCAGTTACTCAGGCAGGGGGGGATCCTACGAGCAGTACTTC.

This CDR3 reads CSAGGESLYGYTF. The CDR3 DNA sequence: TGCAGTGCCGGCGGTGAATCCCTCTATGGCTACACCTTC. The chain carries TRBV20-1 and TRBJ1-2; D not certain. Trimming took off 6 bases at V and 4 bases at J, with 15 bases between the two ends. Germline loops: CDR1 DFQATT, CDR2 SNEGSKA (reference sequence). CDR3 length: 13 residues.

The chain has TRBV24-1 and TRBJ2-1; TRBD1 agrees at 7 bases. This CDR3 has 14 amino acids. The V segment lost 4 bases and the J segment 10 bases; nucleotides outside the gene matches: 9. Germline CDR1 and CDR2: KGHDR and SFDVKD. DNA for the CDR3: TGTGCCACCAGTGAGCCAGGGGGACGGAGGGAGCAGTTCTTC. Protein sequence: CATSEPGGRREQFF.

This chain connects TRBV28 to TRBJ1-2; D gene ambiguous. Deletions cut 10 bases from V and 4 bases from J, with 10 bases between. The CDR3 sequence is 11 residues long. The V gene's germline CDR1 is MDHEN and CDR2 SYDVKM. This CDR3 is CATASGYGYTF. CDR3 DNA: TGTGCCACGGCCTCGGGCTATGGCTACACCTTC.

A few counts support this clonotype. The chain links TRBV4-1 to TRBJ2-5; possibly TRBD2 for D (6 bases). V dropped 4 bases and J dropped 5 bases, with 14 bases sitting between them. The length of the CDR3 is 14 residues. Germline V lookup: CDR1 MGHRA, CDR2 YSYEKL. The CDR3 region has the DNA TGCGCCAGCAGCCTAACAATCGGGGGTGAGACCCAGTACTTC. Its protein product is CASSLTIGGETQYF.

A few counts support this clonotype. CDR3 coding DNA: TGTGCCAGCAGCGAAACACCAACCGGGACTAGGAGCTACGAGCAGTACTTC. Translating gives CASSETPTGTRSYEQYF. This chain links TRBV21-1 with TRBJ2-7; the DNA was not compared with TRBD2, the D call given in the table. TRBV21-1 is annotated as a pseudogene. This CDR3 contains 17 residues.

The CDR3 coding sequence is TGTGCCAGCAGCGGAGGGGAGTTGGTAAATGAGCAGTTCTTC. Protein product: CASSGGELVNEQFF. V usage is TRBV28 and J usage is TRBJ2-1; D perhaps matches TRBD2 (6 bases). The V end was cut by 6 bases, the J end by 7 bases, with 16 bases between. In germline, CDR1 is MDHEN, CDR2 SYDVKM. This CDR3 is 14 amino acids long.

The chain recombines TRBV12-3 or TRBV12-4 with TRBJ2-3, with D perhaps given as TRBD1 or TRBD2 (5 bases each). Trimming shortened V by 7 bases and J by 4 bases, and 15 bases separated the two germline ends. There are 14 residues in the CDR3. The CDR3 here is CASTSHRGPDTQYF. CDR3 DNA: TGTGCCAGCACATCCCACCGGGGACCAGATACGCAGTATTTT.

This sequence joins TRBV6-1 and TRBJ1-1; D is ambiguous. V dropped 0 bases and J dropped 2 bases, with 13 bases sitting between them. CDR3 length: 16 residues. Per the germline V gene, CDR1 is MNHNS and CDR2 is SASEGT. DNA of the CDR3: TGTGCCAGCAGTGAAGCAAGACCCTTCGGTAACACTGAAGCTTTCTTT. Its protein product is CASSEARPFGNTEAFF.

This clonotype has a handful of counts. The gene calls are TRBV7-8 and TRBJ2-6; possibly TRBD2 for D (6 bases). Per germline, CDR1 SGHVS and CDR2 FQNEAQ. This CDR3 has 15 amino acids. The V end lost 8 bases, the J end lost 2 bases, and 13 bases lay between the germline ends. The CDR3 loop reads CASDRRAAGANVLTF. CDR3 coding DNA: TGTGCCAGCGATCGGAGGGCCGCTGGGGCCAACGTCCTGACTTTC.

This clonotype is a singleton in its sample. Germline is not matched at one junction end, which may reflect a read error. The CDR3 nucleotides read TGTGCCGGCAGTAACGAATTAATGGAATCCCAGTACTTC. Amino acid sequence: CAGSNELMESQYF. The V gene is TRBV6-5, the J gene TRBJ2-5; D not certain. Germline-derived CDR1 and CDR2 are MNHEY and SVGAGI. The CDR3 is 13 amino acids.

As for this clonotype: At one end the junction does not follow the germline gene, possibly because of a read error. This chain joins TRBV15 and TRBJ2-3; 11 bases are shared with TRBD2. Germline CDR1 and CDR2: LNHNV and YYDKDF (reference sequence). The length of the CDR3 is 14 residues. This CDR3 is CLHLAGGRTGTQYF. The CDR3 DNA is TGTTTACATTTAGCGGGAGGGAGGACAGGTACGCAGTATTTT.

The chain links TRBV2 to TRBJ2-1, with 12 bases fitting TRBD1. The germline gives CDR1 SNHLY, CDR2 FYNNEI. The ends lost 7 bases at V and 7 bases at J; junction bases unmatched: 8. The length of the CDR3 is 15 residues. The DNA for the CDR3 is TGTGCCAGCATCGCCGGGACAGGGGGCTCGAATGAGCAGTTCTTC. Translation: CASIAGTGGSNEQFF.

This sequence joins TRBV20-1 and TRBJ1-6; possible D gene TRBD1, 6 bases. The germline V and J ends were trimmed by 6 bases and 2 bases, with 17 bases remaining between them. Looked up from germline, CDR1 is DFQATT and CDR2 is SNEGSKA (reference sequence). The CDR3 has 16 amino acids. CDR3 amino acids: CSALIGQTTYNSPLHF. In DNA form, the CDR3 reads TGCAGTGCCCTCATTGGACAGACCACCTATAATTCACCCCTCCACTTT.

The rearrangement joins TRBV27 to TRBJ1-4; D not certain. The CDR3 is 14 residues long. The germline CDR1 and CDR2 sequences are MNHEY and SMNVEV (reference sequence). Trimming removed 3 bases from V and 2 bases from J, with 7 bases in between. The CDR3 nucleotides read TGTGCCAGCAGTTTGCAGTGGACTAATGAAAAACTGTTTTTT. Encoded protein: CASSLQWTNEKLFF. Filled out from reference TRBV27 and TRBJ1-4, the complete variable domain reads EAQVTQNPRYLITVTGKKLTVTCSQNMNHEYMSWYRQDPGLGLRQIYYSMNVEVTDKGDVPEGYKVSRKEKRNFPLILESPSPNQTSLYFCASSLQWTNEKLFFGSGTQLSVL.

Turning to this clonotype: A much larger clone differs from this one at a single base, so this may be a read error. The chain recombines TRBV3-1 with TRBJ2-4, with D tentatively TRBD2 (5 bases). The end of the DNA aligns better with TRBJ2-7, so the J call may be wrong. The CDR3 covers 14 residues. CDR1 is LGHDT and CDR2 is YNNKEL in the germline V gene (reference sequence). Here the CDR3 reads CASSPPGSGYEQYF. The CDR3 region has the DNA TGTGCCAGCAGCCCCCCGGGGAGCGGCTACGAGCAGTACTTC.

This clonotype was observed many times. The chain links TRBV29-1 to TRBJ2-7; unclear D gene. The CDR3 length is 14 residues. V shed 0 bases and J shed 4 bases, with 13 bases lying between them. Germline V gives CDR1 SQVTM, CDR2 ANQGSEA. The CDR3 spells CSVEDPGNPYEQYF. CDR3 DNA sequence: TGCAGCGTTGAAGATCCAGGAAACCCATACGAGCAGTACTTC.

The V gene is TRBV27, the J gene TRBJ2-5; 8 nucleotides agree with TRBD2. Germline-derived CDR1 and CDR2 are MNHEY and SMNVEV (reference sequence). With 6 bases clipped from V and 5 bases from J, the junction kept 5 bases outside the gene matches. This CDR3 has 13 amino acids. The CDR3 spells CASSGRAWETQYF. CDR3 bases: TGTGCCAGCAGCGGGAGGGCCTGGGAGACCCAGTACTTC.

Concerning this clonotype itself: A read error may account for a junction end that differs from germline. The chain uses TRBV18 and TRBJ2-3, with 8 bases lining up with TRBD1. CDR3 length: 15 amino acids. The germline CDR1 and CDR2 sequences are KGHSH and LQKENI. The CDR3 protein is CASSPVTGVTDTQYF. The CDR3 DNA sequence: TGCGCCAGCTCACCTGTGACAGGGGTCACAGATACGCAGTATTTT.

This rearrangement joins TRBV6-6 to TRBJ2-1, with 7 bases that match TRBD1. The closer fit of TRBJ2-7 to the DNA end suggests the J call may be wrong. The CDR3 sequence is 13 residues long. Germline V gene sequence: CDR1 MNHNY, CDR2 SVGAGI (reference sequence). The CDR3 spells CATLTGNYNEQYF. In nucleotides, the CDR3 is TGTGCCACGTTGACAGGGAACTACAATGAGCAGTACTTC.

The chain has TRBV30 and TRBJ1-5; D perhaps matches TRBD1 (6 bases). Germline CDR1 GTSNPN, CDR2 SVGIG (reference sequence). Deletions cut 2 bases from V and 9 bases from J, with 17 bases between. The CDR3 length is 14 residues. The CDR3 reads CAWSPNQGGGPQHF. The CDR3 DNA follows: TGTGCCTGGAGTCCAAACCAAGGGGGGGGGCCCCAGCATTTT.

This clonotype has more than one count but fewer than ten. The chain combines TRBV29-1 with TRBJ2-3; tentatively, D is TRBD2 (5 bases). There are 14 residues in the CDR3. The germline V gene encodes CDR1 SQVTM and CDR2 ANQGSEA. Trimming took off 1 base at V and 5 bases at J, with 13 bases between the two ends. CDR3 sequence reads: CSVEGAGIQDTQYF. CDR3 DNA: TGCAGCGTTGAAGGGGCGGGTATCCAAGATACGCAGTATTTT.

This chain joins TRBV7-8 and TRBJ1-4, with D possibly TRBD1 on 5 matching bases. V lost 5 bases and J 6 bases, leaving 13 bases between the germline ends. The CDR3 loop spans 14 amino acids. The germline gives CDR1 SGHVS, CDR2 FQNEAQ. Here the CDR3 reads CASSLGGNDEKLFF. Written as DNA, the CDR3 is TGTGCCAGCAGCCTGGGGGGGAACGATGAAAAACTGTTTTTT.

This clonotype was counted between two and nine times. The chain couples TRBV2 to TRBJ2-7; TRBD1 or TRBD2 may be the D gene (5 bases each). V lost 8 bases and J lost 7, with 18 bases in between. The CDR3 sequence is 13 residues long. The germline V gene has CDR1 SNHLY and CDR2 FYNNEI. The CDR3 loop is CASGPGRSAEQYF. The CDR3 nucleotides read TGTGCCAGCGGTCCGGGACGGTCGGCGGAGCAGTACTTC.

This chain uses TRBV4-1 with TRBJ1-4; D is unresolved. CDR3 length equals 16 residues. V gave up 4 bases and J gave up 4 bases, with 16 bases separating them. Looked up from germline, CDR1 is MGHRA and CDR2 is YSYEKL. The CDR3 sequence: CASSRLGGFGNEKLFF. The CDR3, as DNA: TGCGCCAGCAGCCGTCTAGGAGGTTTTGGTAATGAAAAACTGTTTTTT.

Here the CDR3 DNA reads TGCGCCAGCAGCAACAGGGAAGCCAAAAACATTCAGTACTTC. This translates into CASSNREAKNIQYF. The rearrangement joins TRBV5-1 to TRBJ2-4, with a possible D match to TRBD1 (6 bases). The CDR3 contains 14 residues. The V and J ends lost 4 bases and 0 bases respectively, with 8 bases between them. CDR1 is SGHRS, CDR2 YFSETQ, per germline. The full variable domain, completed using reference TRBV5-1 and TRBJ2-4, is KAGVTQTPRYLIKTRGQQVTLSCSPISGHRSVSWYQQTPGQGLQFLFEYFSETQRNKGNFPGRFSGRQFSNSRSEMNVSTLELGDSALYLCASSNREAKNIQYFGAGTRLSVL.

V is TRBV6-1 and J is TRBJ1-3; maybe TRBD1 (5 bases). V was shortened by 4 bases and J by 0 bases, with 13 bases between the two germline ends. The CDR3 consists of 16 residues. Per germline, CDR1 MNHNS and CDR2 SASEGT. In DNA, the CDR3 is TGTGCCAGCAGTGCGCTAGGGACGGGCTCTGGAAACACCATATATTTT. This encodes CASSALGTGSGNTIYF.